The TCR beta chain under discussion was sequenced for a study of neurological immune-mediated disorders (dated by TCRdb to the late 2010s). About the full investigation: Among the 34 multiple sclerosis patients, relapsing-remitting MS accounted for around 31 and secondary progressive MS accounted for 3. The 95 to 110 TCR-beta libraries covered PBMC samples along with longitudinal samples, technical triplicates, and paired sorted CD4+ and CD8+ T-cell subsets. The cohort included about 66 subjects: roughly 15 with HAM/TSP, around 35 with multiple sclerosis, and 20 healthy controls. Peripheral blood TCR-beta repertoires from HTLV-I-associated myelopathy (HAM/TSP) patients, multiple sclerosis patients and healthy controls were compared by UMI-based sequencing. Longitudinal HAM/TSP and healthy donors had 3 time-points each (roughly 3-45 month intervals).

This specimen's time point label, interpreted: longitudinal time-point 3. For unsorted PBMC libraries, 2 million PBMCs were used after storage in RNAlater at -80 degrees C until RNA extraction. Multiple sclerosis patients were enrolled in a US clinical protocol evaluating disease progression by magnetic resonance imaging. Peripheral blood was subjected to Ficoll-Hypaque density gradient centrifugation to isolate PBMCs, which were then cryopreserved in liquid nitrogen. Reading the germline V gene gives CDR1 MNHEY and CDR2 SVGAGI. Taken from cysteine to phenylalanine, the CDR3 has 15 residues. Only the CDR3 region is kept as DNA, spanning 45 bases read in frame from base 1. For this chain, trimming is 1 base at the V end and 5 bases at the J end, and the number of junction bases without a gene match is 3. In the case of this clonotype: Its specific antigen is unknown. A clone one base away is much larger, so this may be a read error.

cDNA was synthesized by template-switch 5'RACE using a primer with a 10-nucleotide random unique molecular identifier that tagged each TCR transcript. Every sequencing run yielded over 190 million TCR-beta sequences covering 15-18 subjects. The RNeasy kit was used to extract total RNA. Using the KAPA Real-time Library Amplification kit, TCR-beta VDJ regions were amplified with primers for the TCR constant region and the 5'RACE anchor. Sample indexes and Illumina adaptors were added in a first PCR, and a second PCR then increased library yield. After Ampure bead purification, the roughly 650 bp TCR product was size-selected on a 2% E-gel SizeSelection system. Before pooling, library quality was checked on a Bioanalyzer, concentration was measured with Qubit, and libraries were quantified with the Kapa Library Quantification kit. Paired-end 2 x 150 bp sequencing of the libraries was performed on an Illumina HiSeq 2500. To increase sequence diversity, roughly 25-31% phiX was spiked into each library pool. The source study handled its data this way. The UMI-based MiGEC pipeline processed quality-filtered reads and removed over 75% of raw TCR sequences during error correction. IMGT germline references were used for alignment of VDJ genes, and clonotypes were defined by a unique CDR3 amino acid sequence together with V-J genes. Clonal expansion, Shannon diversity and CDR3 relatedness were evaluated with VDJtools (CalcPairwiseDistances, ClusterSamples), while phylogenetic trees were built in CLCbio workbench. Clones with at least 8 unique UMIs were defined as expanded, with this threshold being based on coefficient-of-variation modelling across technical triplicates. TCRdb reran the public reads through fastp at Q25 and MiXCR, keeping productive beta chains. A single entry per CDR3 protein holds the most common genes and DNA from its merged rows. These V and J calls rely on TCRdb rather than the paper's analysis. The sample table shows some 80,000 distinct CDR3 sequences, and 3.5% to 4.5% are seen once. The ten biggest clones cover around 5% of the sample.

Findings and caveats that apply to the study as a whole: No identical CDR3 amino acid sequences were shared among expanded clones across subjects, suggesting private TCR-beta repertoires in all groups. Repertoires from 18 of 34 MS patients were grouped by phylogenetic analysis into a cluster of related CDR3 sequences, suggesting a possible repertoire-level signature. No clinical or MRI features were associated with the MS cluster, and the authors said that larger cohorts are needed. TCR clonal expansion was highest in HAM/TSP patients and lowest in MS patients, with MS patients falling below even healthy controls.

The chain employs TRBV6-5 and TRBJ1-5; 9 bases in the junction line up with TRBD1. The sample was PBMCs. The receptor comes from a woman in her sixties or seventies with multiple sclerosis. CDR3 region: CASSYLWTGDQPQHF. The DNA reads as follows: TGTGCCAGCAGTTACTTGTGGACAGGGGATCAGCCCCAGCATTTT.